The present T cell receptor beta chain was sequenced within a study of blood T cell repertoires in COVID-19. The assay was immunoSEQ multiplex PCR, and TCRdb's table has in-frame clones only and misses some. The table includes roughly 180,000 clones, about 78% detected once. This CDR3 region has 17 residues. V lost 7 bases and J lost 0; bases outside the gene matches: 12. The germline gives CDR1 LNHDA, CDR2 SQIVND (reference sequence). The sequenced sample was peripheral blood. V gene TRBV19 combines with J gene TRBJ2-1; 7 bases map to TRBD2. This receptor was taken from a woman aged 50 to 65 with active or convalescent COVID-19. DNA for the CDR3: TGTGCCAGTATCGACGTACGAGGCGGGAGCTCCTACAATGAGCAGTTCTTC. Protein sequence: CASIDVRGGSSYNEQFF.